Following are 21 T cell receptor beta chains from one sample sequenced in a study of tissue T cells after allogeneic stem cell transplantation (dated by TCRdb to between 2021 and 2023). Library creation used the immunoSEQ multiplex PCR assay. Entries here come from immuneACCESS through TCRdb and include only in-frame sequences with V and J called. Some clones fail to appear in such tables; in the studies checked, an unresolved V gene covers under half of the shortfall, and the cause of the remainder is unknown. The sample data list about 5,800 clones, and 59% of these were observed just once. The ten top clones hold around a fifth of the sample. In the paper's terms, the time point label means: human tissue collected at research (rapid) autopsy. The input for sequencing was tissue from the jejunum, taken at autopsy. The receptors originated from a male donor at least 60 years old with lung cancer.

This chain uses TRBV19 with TRBJ2-2, with unresolved D. Germline values: CDR1 LNHDA, CDR2 SQIVND (reference sequence). The CDR3 has 12 residues. V lost 5 bases to trimming and J lost 6 bases, with 7 bases between them. The CDR3 sequence is CASSPQAGELFF. The CDR3, as DNA: TGTGCCAGTAGTCCCCAGGCCGGGGAGCTGTTTTTT.

The gene calls are TRBV6-5 and TRBJ1-5; the D is unclear. Germline CDR1 is MNHEY and CDR2 is SVGAGI. CDR3 length: 12 amino acids. Trimming removed 4 bases from V and 4 bases from J, with 5 bases in between. CDR3 protein: CASSSMNQPQHF. The CDR3 bases are TGTGCCAGCAGTTCGATGAATCAGCCCCAGCATTTT.

The chain combines TRBV18 with TRBJ1-5; D is ambiguous. The V and J ends lost 6 bases and 2 bases respectively, with 8 bases between them. Per the germline V gene, CDR1 is KGHSH and CDR2 is LQKENI. The CDR3 loop spans 13 amino acids. This chain's CDR3 is CASSFDGNQPQHF. CDR3 in DNA: TGTGCCAGCTCTTTTGACGGCAATCAGCCCCAGCATTTT. Full variable domain (missing parts from reference TRBV18 and TRBJ1-5): NAGVMQNPRHLVRRRGQEARLRCSPMKGHSHVYWYRQLPEEGLKFMVYLQKENIIDESGMPKERFSAEFPKEGPSILRIQQVVRGDSAAYFCASSFDGNQPQHFGDGTRLSIL.

V gene TRBV5-1 combines with J gene TRBJ1-6; D is perhaps TRBD1 (5 bases). CDR1 and CDR2 (germline): SGHRS, YFSETQ. The CDR3 has 14 amino acids. Trimming stripped 2 bases from V and 7 bases from J, with 10 bases between. The CDR3 loop reads CASSLQAQNSPLHF. The CDR3 DNA follows: TGCGCCAGCAGCTTACAGGCCCAAAATTCACCCCTCCACTTT. The whole variable domain, remainder taken from reference TRBV5-1 and TRBJ1-6, is KAGVTQTPRYLIKTRGQQVTLSCSPISGHRSVSWYQQTPGQGLQFLFEYFSETQRNKGNFPGRFSGRQFSNSRSEMNVSTLELGDSALYLCASSLQAQNSPLHFGNGTRLTVT.

Here the CDR3 reads CSGGTLGINTEAFF. CDR3 in DNA: TGCAGCGGGGGGACACTTGGCATAAACACTGAAGCTTTCTTT. The gene calls are TRBV29-1 and TRBJ1-1, with a tentative D call TRBD1 (6 bases). Between the trimmed V and J ends, which lost 7 bases and 2 bases, there was a span of 17 bases. The CDR3 spans 14 residues. Per germline, CDR1 SQVTM and CDR2 ANQGSEA. Full variable domain (remainder filled in from reference TRBV29-1 and TRBJ1-1): SAVISQKPSRDICQRGTSLTIQCQVDSQVTMMFWYRQQPGQSLTLIATANQGSEATYESGFVIDKFPISRPNLTFSTLTVSNMSPEDSSIYLCSGGTLGINTEAFFGQGTRLTVV.

V and J are TRBV10-3 and TRBJ1-1; D remains unclear. Between the trimmed V and J ends, which lost 7 bases and 0 bases, there was a span of 9 bases. Germline CDR1 and CDR2: ENHRY and SYGVKD. CDR3 length: 13 residues. The CDR3 nucleotides read TGTGCCATCATGACGGGATTGAACACTGAAGCTTTCTTT. It translates to CAIMTGLNTEAFF.

The chain employs TRBV5-8 and TRBJ2-7, with 7 bases identical to TRBD2. Germline values: CDR1 SGHTS, CDR2 YDEGEE. The CDR3 length is 14 residues. Germline trimming cut 2 bases from V and 3 bases from J; bases unmatched to any gene: 5. The chain's CDR3 is CASSFVAGVYEQYF. As DNA, the CDR3 is TGTGCCAGCAGCTTCGTCGCGGGGGTCTACGAGCAGTACTTC.

The chain employs TRBV3-1 (or the pseudogene TRBV3-2) and TRBJ1-5; D gene ambiguous. The germline gives CDR1 LGHDT, CDR2 YNNKEL (reference sequence). The CDR3 contains 17 residues. V was trimmed by 5 bases and J by 5 bases, leaving 22 bases between them. Here the CDR3 reads CASSTNLPIWHHQPQHF. CDR3 in DNA: TGTGCCAGCAGCACAAATCTTCCCATTTGGCATCATCAGCCCCAGCATTTT.

The chain carries TRBV3-1 (or the pseudogene TRBV3-2) and TRBJ1-2; no reliable D call. CDR3 size: 15 residues. In germline, CDR1 is LGHDT, CDR2 YNNKEL (reference sequence). V was pared by 0 bases and J by 2 bases, with 10 bases between. The CDR3 spells CASSQDPQVNYGYTF. Written as DNA, the CDR3 is TGTGCCAGCAGCCAAGATCCGCAGGTAAACTATGGCTACACCTTC.

Judged by abundance, this clone is large. J is TRBJ1-5 and V is TRBV6-2 or TRBV6-3; D uncertain. Germline V gives CDR1 MNHEY, CDR2 SVGEGT. V was trimmed by 1 base and J by 7 bases, leaving 5 bases between them. This CDR3 has 12 residues. CDR3 nucleotide sequence: TGTGCCAGCAGTTACTTCCCGCAGCCCCAGCATTTT. Amino acids: CASSYFPQPQHF.

V is TRBV19 and J is TRBJ2-7; perhaps TRBD1 as D (6 bases). V lost 2 bases, J lost 3 bases, and 17 bases lay in between. The CDR3 consists of 16 residues. From germline, CDR1 is LNHDA and CDR2 SQIVND (reference sequence). The CDR3 loop reads CASSITPGASLYEQYF. CDR3 coding DNA: TGTGCCAGTAGTATAACCCCAGGGGCAAGCCTCTACGAGCAGTACTTC.

This sequence joins TRBV12-3 or TRBV12-4 and TRBJ2-7; D remains unclear. The CDR3 has 13 residues. V shed 2 bases and J shed 3 bases, with 8 bases lying between them. CDR3 residues: CASSLQGVYEQYF. CDR3 coding DNA: TGTGCCAGCAGTTTACAAGGTGTCTACGAGCAGTACTTC.

This rearrangement joins TRBV7-8 to TRBJ2-4; D might be TRBD2 (7 bases). From germline, CDR1 is SGHVS and CDR2 FQNEAQ. The CDR3 covers 14 residues. The V end was cut by 3 bases, the J end by 10 bases, with 16 bases between. The CDR3 coding sequence is TGTGCCAGCAGCTTTAGGGGGGGTGGGACAATTCAGTACTTC. It translates to CASSFRGGGTIQYF.

By share, this clone counts as large. The J gene is TRBJ1-4, the V gene TRBV2, with a tentative D call TRBD1 (6 bases). Germline-derived CDR1 and CDR2 are SNHLY and FYNNEI. V dropped 4 bases and J dropped 1 base, with 10 bases sitting between them. CDR3 length: 15 amino acids. The CDR3: CASSVPGETNEKLFF. The CDR3 nucleotides read TGTGCCAGCAGTGTTCCAGGGGAAACTAATGAAAAACTGTTTTTT.

Only one count was recorded for this clone. The chain links TRBV13 to TRBJ2-7; D possibly matches TRBD1 or TRBD2 (5 bases each). CDR3 length equals 13 residues. Germline V gene lookup returns CDR1 PRHDT and CDR2 FYEKMQ (reference sequence). V lost 5 bases, J lost 2 bases, and 10 bases lay in between. The CDR3 region has the DNA TGTGCCAGCAGCACGGGACCAACCTACGAGCAGTACTTC. Protein product: CASSTGPTYEQYF.

The chain links TRBV20-1 to TRBJ2-1; possibly TRBD2 for D (5 bases). V lost 3 bases and J 0 bases, leaving 15 bases between the germline ends. Germline V gene lookup returns CDR1 DFQATT and CDR2 SNEGSKA (reference sequence). The CDR3 extends over 16 amino acids. CDR3 DNA sequence: TGCAGTGCTAGTCCCGAACGGGGTAGCTCCTACAATGAGCAGTTCTTC. Encoded protein: CSASPERGSSYNEQFF.

The chain combines TRBV5-6 with TRBJ1-2; TRBD1 is a possible D gene (6 bases). CDR1 SGHDT and CDR2 YYEEEE come from the germline V gene. This CDR3 comprises 12 residues. V lost 4 bases to trimming and J lost 14 bases, with 18 bases between them. The DNA for the CDR3 is TGTGCCAGCAGCCATGAGACAGGACTTCTTACCTTC. Translation: CASSHETGLLTF.

V usage is TRBV27 and J usage is TRBJ2-3, with D possibly TRBD2 on 6 matching bases. Trimming left V 2 bases short and J 5 bases short, with 11 bases between. The CDR3 runs 14 residues. Germline CDR1 MNHEY, CDR2 SMNVEV (reference sequence). CDR3 nucleotides: TGTGCCAGCAGTTTAGGGGACTTAAGAGATACGCAGTATTTT. Translation: CASSLGDLRDTQYF.

About this clone itself: This clone may be a read error of a much larger clone one base away. The J gene is TRBJ2-7, the V gene TRBV11-2; D not certain. The V gene lost 5 bases and the J gene lost 3 bases, with 5 bases spanning the gap. From germline, CDR1 is SGHAT and CDR2 FQNNGV. This CDR3 contains 11 residues. The CDR3 sequence is CASSPGYEQYF. Here the CDR3 DNA reads TGTGCCAGCAGCCCGGGCTACGAGCAGTACTTC.

This rearrangement joins TRBV9 to TRBJ2-2; weak D call: TRBD1 (5 bases). The V end lost 4 bases, the J end lost 5 bases, and 15 bases lay between the germline ends. The CDR3 runs 15 residues. From germline, CDR1 is SGDLS and CDR2 YYNGEE. The CDR3 DNA follows: TGTGCCAGCAGCCTCGGACACCGAAAGACCGGGGAGCTGTTTTTT. As protein: CASSLGHRKTGELFF.

CDR3 region: CSASSRGGLRETQYF. CDR3 DNA sequence: TGCAGTGCTAGTAGTCGAGGGGGTCTTAGGGAGACCCAGTACTTC. The V gene is TRBV20-1, the J gene TRBJ2-5, with D possibly matching TRBD1 (6 bases). The length of the CDR3 is 15 residues. Trimming cost V 3 bases and J 5 bases, with 19 bases left between them. Looked up from germline, CDR1 is DFQATT and CDR2 is SNEGSKA (reference sequence).